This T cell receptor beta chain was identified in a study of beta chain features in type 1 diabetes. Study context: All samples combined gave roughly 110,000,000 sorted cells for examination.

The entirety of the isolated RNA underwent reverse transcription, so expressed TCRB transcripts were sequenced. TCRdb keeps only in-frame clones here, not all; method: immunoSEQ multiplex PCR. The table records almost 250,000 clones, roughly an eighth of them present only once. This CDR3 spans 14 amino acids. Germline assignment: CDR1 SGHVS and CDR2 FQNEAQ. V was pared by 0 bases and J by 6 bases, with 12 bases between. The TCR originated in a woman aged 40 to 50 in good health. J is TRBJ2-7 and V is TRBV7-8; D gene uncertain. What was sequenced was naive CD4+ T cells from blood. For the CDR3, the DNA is TGTGCCAGCAGCTTAGCGCCGGGTCTCGGCGAGCAGTACTTC. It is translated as CASSLAPGLGEQYF.